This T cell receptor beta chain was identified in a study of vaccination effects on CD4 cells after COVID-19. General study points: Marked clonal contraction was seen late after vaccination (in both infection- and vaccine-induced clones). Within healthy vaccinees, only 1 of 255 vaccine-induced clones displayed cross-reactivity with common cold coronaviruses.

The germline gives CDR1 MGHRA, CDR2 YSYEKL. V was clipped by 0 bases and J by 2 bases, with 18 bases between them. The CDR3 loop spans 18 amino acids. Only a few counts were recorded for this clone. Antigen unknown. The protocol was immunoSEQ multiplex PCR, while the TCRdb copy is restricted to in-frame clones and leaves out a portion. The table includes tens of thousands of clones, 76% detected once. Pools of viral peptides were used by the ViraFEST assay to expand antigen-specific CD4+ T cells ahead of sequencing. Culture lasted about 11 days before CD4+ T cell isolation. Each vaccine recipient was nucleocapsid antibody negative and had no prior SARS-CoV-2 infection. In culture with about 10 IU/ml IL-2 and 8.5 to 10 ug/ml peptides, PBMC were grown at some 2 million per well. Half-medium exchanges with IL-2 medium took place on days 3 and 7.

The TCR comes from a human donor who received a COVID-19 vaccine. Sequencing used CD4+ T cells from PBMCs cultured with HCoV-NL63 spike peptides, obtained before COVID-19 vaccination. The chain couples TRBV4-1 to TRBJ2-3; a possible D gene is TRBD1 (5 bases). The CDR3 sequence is CASSQDSVWPGSTDTQYF. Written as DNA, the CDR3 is TGCGCCAGCAGCCAAGATTCAGTTTGGCCAGGGTCCACAGATACGCAGTATTTT.